The 17 T cell receptor beta chains below come from one sample, sequenced in a study of CD8+ T cells in alopecia areata. RNA, once extracted, was reverse transcribed into cDNA for use as the sequencing template. Using immunoSEQ multiplex PCR, the repertoire was profiled, and TCRdb retains in-frame clones only, with some absent. The sample contains some 210,000 clones, 57% of which appear only once. This specimen was CD4+ T cells sorted from blood, taken at week 0. The receptor set was obtained from a human donor with alopecia areata.

This chain joins TRBV7-2 and TRBJ2-7, with a tentative D call TRBD1 (6 bases). This CDR3 has 15 residues. Germline-derived CDR1 and CDR2 are SGHTA and FQGNSA. Trimming took 5 bases from V and 2 from J, leaving 16 bases between them. CDR3 sequence (DNA): TGTGCCAGCAGCCCTGGTTGGGGGCTGCCCTACGAGCAGTACTTC. Its translation is CASSPGWGLPYEQYF.

The V call is TRBV7-2, the J call TRBJ2-1; tentative D call: TRBD1 (6 bases). V lost 1 base, J lost 14 bases, and 12 bases lay in between. Germline V CDR1 and CDR2: SGHTA, FQGNSA. The CDR3 loop spans 12 amino acids. CDR3 DNA sequence: TGTGCCAGCAGCTTAGTGACCGGGACAAAGTTCTTC. Its translation: CASSLVTGTKFF.

The chain carries TRBV7-9 and TRBJ2-3, with D hard to call. The germline V gene encodes CDR1 SEHNR and CDR2 FQNEAQ (reference sequence). This CDR3 comprises 13 residues. Trimming cost V 1 base and J 5 bases, with 7 bases left between them. CDR3 loop: CASSLVDRDTQYF. CDR3 nucleotide sequence: TGTGCCAGCAGCTTAGTCGATAGAGATACGCAGTATTTT. The full variable domain, completed using reference TRBV7-9 and TRBJ2-3, is DTGVSQNPRHKITKRGQNVTFRCDPISEHNRLYWYRQTLGQGPEFLTYFQNEAQLEKSRLLSDRFSAERPKGSFSTLEIQRTEQGDSAMYLCASSLVDRDTQYFGPGTRLTVL.

The chain couples TRBV5-1 to TRBJ1-2; D not certain. Trimming removed 1 base from V and 0 bases from J, with 7 bases in between. CDR1 is SGHRS and CDR2 is YFSETQ in the germline V gene. This CDR3 has 14 amino acids. As DNA, the CDR3 is TGCGCCAGCAGCTTGTATCAGACTAACTATGGCTACACCTTC. Residues: CASSLYQTNYGYTF.

This clone has only one observation. J is TRBJ2-2 and V is TRBV2, with 9 bases identical to TRBD1. V shed 5 bases, J shed 4 bases, and the junction held 2 bases outside the gene matches. This CDR3 is 14 amino acids long. Germline CDR1 is SNHLY and CDR2 is FYNNEI. The CDR3 sequence: CASSRTGVTGELFF. Here the CDR3 DNA reads TGTGCCAGCAGTCGGACAGGGGTCACCGGGGAGCTGTTTTTT.

V usage is TRBV29-1 and J usage is TRBJ2-3, with 14 bases lining up with TRBD2. V dropped 8 bases and J dropped 5; count of bases not matched to a gene: 6. This CDR3 has 14 amino acids. In germline, CDR1 is SQVTM, CDR2 ANQGSEA. The CDR3 DNA reads as TGCAGCACGGGACTAGCGGGAGTACTAGATACGCAGTATTTT. The encoded protein is CSTGLAGVLDTQYF.

V and J are TRBV30 and TRBJ2-7; D is unresolved. Trimming shortened V by 2 bases and J by 0 bases, and 11 bases separated the two germline ends. Germline CDR1 reads GTSNPN; CDR2 reads SVGIG (reference sequence). This CDR3 has 14 residues. DNA for the CDR3: TGTGCCTGGAGTAGCAACATTCCCTCCTACGAGCAGTACTTC. Translating gives CAWSSNIPSYEQYF.

The chain uses TRBV18 and TRBJ1-1, with D possibly TRBD1 on 5 matching bases. Trimming left V 1 base short and J 4 bases short, with 16 bases between. Germline assignment: CDR1 KGHSH and CDR2 LQKENI. CDR3 length equals 16 residues. The CDR3 bases are TGTGCCAGCTCACCACTATCCCTACAGGCGACCACTGAAGCTTTCTTT. Amino acids: CASSPLSLQATTEAFF.

The genes are TRBV29-1 and TRBJ2-6; a weak D match, TRBD1 (5 bases). From germline, CDR1 is SQVTM and CDR2 ANQGSEA. There are 13 residues in the CDR3. V was cut by 4 bases and J by 5 bases, with 9 bases left in between. CDR3 nucleotides: TGCAGCGTTGGACAGTCTTGGGCCAACGTCCTGACTTTC. This translates into CSVGQSWANVLTF.

The rearrangement uses TRBV19 and TRBJ2-7; perhaps TRBD1 as D (5 bases). The CDR3 is 15 residues long. With 3 bases removed from V and 4 bases from J, the gap between germline ends came to 16 bases. Germline V gives CDR1 LNHDA, CDR2 SQIVND (reference sequence). The DNA of the CDR3 is TGTGCCAGTAGTATGTCCGGCACAGGAGTATACGAGCAGTACTTC. Its protein product is CASSMSGTGVYEQYF.

This clone showed up just once. J is TRBJ1-1 and V is TRBV27, with TRBD1 matching over 7 bases. V lost 6 bases to trimming and J lost 0 bases; unmatched junction nucleotides: 13. The CDR3 spans 17 residues. CDR1 is MNHEY and CDR2 is SMNVEV in the germline V gene (reference sequence). CDR3 loop: CASRFSNRGDMNTEAFF. The CDR3 nucleotides are TGTGCCAGCAGGTTCTCCAACAGGGGCGACATGAACACTGAAGCTTTCTTT.

This clone turned up a few times. The chain combines TRBV7-9 with TRBJ1-1, with D unclear. This CDR3 has 13 residues. Per germline, CDR1 SEHNR and CDR2 FQNEAQ (reference sequence). V was trimmed by 6 bases and J by 5 bases, leaving 13 bases between them. The DNA of the CDR3 is TGTGCCAGCAGTCCAACCCAGTGGACTGAAGCTTTCTTT. It is translated as CASSPTQWTEAFF.

This chain links TRBV4-1 with TRBJ1-4; 7 bases are a match to TRBD1. The V and J ends lost 0 bases and 8 bases, in that order; junction bases with no gene match: 9. This CDR3 has 16 amino acids. The germline CDR1 and CDR2 sequences are MGHRA and YSYEKL. CDR3 in amino acids: CASSQDPSQGREKLFF. CDR3 DNA sequence: TGCGCCAGCAGCCAAGATCCGTCACAGGGGAGGGAAAAACTGTTTTTT.

V and J are TRBV19 and TRBJ2-1, with 11 positions matching TRBD2. This CDR3 is built from 13 residues. Germline V lookup: CDR1 LNHDA, CDR2 SQIVND (reference sequence). Trimming at V came to 6 bases and at J to 8 bases, leaving 3 bases not matched to a gene. In nucleotides, the CDR3 is TGTGCCAGTAGCCTAGCGGGAGGCGATGAGCAGTTCTTC. This translates into CASSLAGGDEQFF.

The J gene is TRBJ2-7, the V gene TRBV20-1, with D unclear. This CDR3 contains 11 residues. The germline V gene has CDR1 DFQATT and CDR2 SNEGSKA (reference sequence). V was pared by 7 bases and J by 0 bases, with 7 bases between. The CDR3 DNA is TGCAGTGTCGAATCCTCCTACGAGCAGTACTTC. Its protein product is CSVESSYEQYF.

V usage is TRBV7-9 and J usage is TRBJ2-5; the D gene is possibly TRBD2 (5 bases). Germline V gene lookup returns CDR1 SEHNR and CDR2 FQNEAQ (reference sequence). The V gene lost 4 bases and the J gene lost 5 bases, with 17 bases spanning the gap. This CDR3 contains 15 residues. The CDR3 protein is CASSSALAIQETQYF. CDR3 DNA: TGTGCCAGCAGCTCGGCCCTAGCTATTCAGGAGACCCAGTACTTC.

This chain links TRBV18 with TRBJ2-7; D not resolved. Germline V CDR1 and CDR2: KGHSH, LQKENI. The CDR3 spans 11 residues. The ends were cut back, 5 bases at V and 3 bases at J, with 5 bases in the middle. The CDR3 spells CASSSYYEQYF. In nucleotides, the CDR3 is TGTGCCAGCTCATCTTACTACGAGCAGTACTTC.